This passage covers 32 T cell receptor beta chains from one sample sequenced in a study of cytotoxic CD8 clonotypes in ibrutinib-treated CLL. Clones were read by immunoSEQ multiplex PCR, and TCRdb kept only the in-frame ones, dropping some. The top ten clones hold roughly 7.2% of a sample with about 140,000 clones, 80% of them seen once. Sequencing was performed on PBMCs, taken after 36 months of ibrutinib treatment. The receptors shown here come from a human donor with chronic lymphocytic leukemia.

V gene TRBV10-3 combines with J gene TRBJ1-5; D unclear. V was pared by 3 bases and J by 2 bases, with 14 bases between. Germline V CDR1 and CDR2: ENHRY, SYGVKD. The CDR3 runs 16 residues. CDR3 amino acids: CAISDQVGTRNQPQHF. The CDR3 coding sequence is TGTGCCATCAGTGATCAAGTGGGCACCCGCAATCAGCCCCAGCATTTT.

The V gene is TRBV14, the J gene TRBJ1-1, with a weak D call TRBD1 (6 bases). V shed 1 base and J shed 5 bases, with 11 bases lying between them. Germline V gene sequence: CDR1 SGHDN, CDR2 FVKESK. The CDR3 spans 14 residues. The CDR3 protein is CASSQAGGFTEAFF. The DNA for the CDR3 is TGTGCCAGCAGCCAAGCCGGGGGCTTTACTGAAGCTTTCTTT.

The V call is TRBV18, the J call TRBJ2-1; D gene unclear. Trimming stripped 3 bases from V and 7 bases from J, with 16 bases between. Germline CDR1 is KGHSH and CDR2 is LQKENI. The CDR3 is made up of 15 amino acids. The CDR3 region is CASSPINNARNEQFF. The CDR3 DNA reads as TGTGCCAGCTCACCCATAAACAATGCGCGTAATGAGCAGTTCTTC.

The gene calls are TRBV10-3 and TRBJ2-7, with unresolved D. The CDR3 is 12 amino acids. Germline lookup yields CDR1 ENHRY and CDR2 SYGVKD. V lost 11 bases and J lost 3, with 14 bases in between. The CDR3, as DNA: TGTGCCTCTGGGCAGGTTCTCTACGAGCAGTACTTC. Its translation: CASGQVLYEQYF.

The rearrangement uses TRBV9 and TRBJ2-7; D could derive from TRBD1 or TRBD2 (5 bases each). V was cut by 3 bases and J by 4 bases, with 14 bases left in between. The CDR3 totals 14 residues. Germline CDR1 is SGDLS and CDR2 is YYNGEE. The CDR3 spells CASSARGTTYEQYF. In DNA, the CDR3 is TGTGCCAGCAGCGCCCGTGGGACGACTTACGAGCAGTACTTC.

This chain joins TRBV14 and TRBJ1-2; 7 bases match TRBD1. The germline V gene has CDR1 SGHDN and CDR2 FVKESK. This CDR3 has 15 amino acids. Unmatched junction bases numbered 4, after V lost 1 base and J lost 2 bases. CDR3 in DNA: TGTGCCAGCAGCCAAGTCCGGGACAGAAACTATGGCTACACCTTC. This gives the protein CASSQVRDRNYGYTF.

The chain recombines TRBV10-3 with TRBJ1-4; no definite D call. V was cut by 0 bases and J by 6 bases, with 5 bases left in between. The CDR3 is made up of 13 amino acids. Germline CDR1 ENHRY, CDR2 SYGVKD. This CDR3 reads CAISESGDEKLFF. As DNA, the CDR3 is TGTGCCATCAGTGAGTCTGGGGATGAAAAACTGTTTTTT.

In DNA, the CDR3 is TGTGCCAGCAGTGATGACAGGGGGAGCCAGCCCCAGCATTTT. It codes for CASSDDRGSQPQHF. V and J are TRBV2 and TRBJ1-5; 9 bases line up with TRBD1. Germline CDR1 SNHLY, CDR2 FYNNEI. V shed 3 bases and J 7 bases; nucleotides not matched to a gene: 4. The CDR3 runs to 14 residues.

The chain is built from TRBV11-2 and TRBJ1-2; 7 bases match TRBD1. This CDR3 contains 13 residues. V lost 5 bases to trimming and J lost 3 bases; unmatched junction nucleotides: 3. CDR1 is SGHAT, CDR2 FQNNGV, per germline. CDR3 in amino acids: CASSPQGDYGYTF. CDR3 DNA: TGTGCCAGCAGCCCGCAGGGGGACTATGGCTACACCTTC.

The CDR3 region has the DNA TGTGCCAGCAGCCCCCAGACTAGCGGCCTCTCCTACGAGCAGTACTTC. Its translation is CASSPQTSGLSYEQYF. The chain uses TRBV9 and TRBJ2-7; 9 bases align to TRBD2. The V and J ends lost 4 bases and 0 bases, in that order; junction bases with no gene match: 8. In germline, CDR1 is SGDLS, CDR2 YYNGEE. The length of the CDR3 is 16 residues.

The genes are TRBV4-1 and TRBJ2-3; D possibly corresponds to TRBD2 (5 bases). Germline V lookup: CDR1 MGHRA, CDR2 YSYEKL. The CDR3 extends over 14 amino acids. Trimming shortened V by 4 bases and J by 2 bases, and 10 bases separated the two germline ends. In DNA form, the CDR3 reads TGCGCCAGCAGCCGGGAGCGGATCACAGATACGCAGTATTTT. This codes for CASSRERITDTQYF.

This clone appeared once. The V call is TRBV10-3, the J call TRBJ2-7, with 10 positions matching TRBD1. The CDR3 consists of 15 residues. Trimming cost V 10 bases and J 5 bases; bases outside gene matches: 14. Germline CDR1 ENHRY, CDR2 SYGVKD. In DNA, the CDR3 is TGTGCCACAATTACTCCGGGACAGGGGTATAACGAGCAGTACTTC. Translating it yields CATITPGQGYNEQYF.

The chain is built from TRBV10-1 and TRBJ1-2; maybe TRBD1 (5 bases). In germline, CDR1 is WNHNN, CDR2 SYGVQD (reference sequence). Trimming left V 1 base short and J 4 bases short, with 10 bases between. The CDR3 runs 14 residues. The CDR3 loop reads CASSEYRDGYGYTF. CDR3 DNA sequence: TGCGCCAGCAGTGAGTATAGGGACGGCTATGGCTACACCTTC.

The chain combines TRBV28 with TRBJ2-7; weak D call: TRBD1 (5 bases). Per the germline V gene, CDR1 is MDHEN and CDR2 is SYDVKM. Between the trimmed V and J ends, which lost 3 bases and 3 bases, there was a span of 9 bases. The CDR3 extends over 13 amino acids. CDR3 protein: CASSFPGNYEQYF. CDR3 in DNA: TGTGCCAGCAGTTTCCCAGGGAACTACGAGCAGTACTTC.

The chain links TRBV5-1 to TRBJ1-1; unclear D gene. V was shortened by 3 bases and J by 2 bases, with 8 bases between the two germline ends. Germline assignment: CDR1 SGHRS and CDR2 YFSETQ. The CDR3 has 13 amino acids. As DNA, the CDR3 is TGCGCCAGCAGCTCTGGACCCAACACTGAAGCTTTCTTT. This translates into CASSSGPNTEAFF.

V is TRBV27 and J is TRBJ2-1, with unresolved D. V was shortened by 6 bases and J by 7 bases, with 10 bases between the two germline ends. This CDR3 contains 12 residues. Germline V lookup: CDR1 MNHEY, CDR2 SMNVEV (reference sequence). For the CDR3, the DNA is TGTGCCAGCAGAACCAACAAGAATGAGCAGTTCTTC. This sequence encodes CASRTNKNEQFF.

V usage is TRBV18 and J usage is TRBJ2-1, with a weak D call TRBD1 (6 bases). In germline, CDR1 is KGHSH, CDR2 LQKENI. The CDR3 loop spans 15 amino acids. Deletions cut 6 bases from V and 4 bases from J, with 16 bases between. Here the CDR3 reads CASSSLGTLYNEQFF. CDR3 sequence (DNA): TGTGCCAGCTCCTCCTTAGGGACATTATACAATGAGCAGTTCTTC.

The rearrangement joins TRBV10-3 to TRBJ1-2; D ambiguous. Germline loops: CDR1 ENHRY, CDR2 SYGVKD. The CDR3 is 10 amino acids. Trimming took off 10 bases at V and 3 bases at J, with 6 bases between the two ends. The CDR3 here is CASGDYGYTF. The DNA for the CDR3 is TGTGCCAGCGGGGACTATGGCTACACCTTC.

V gene TRBV28 combines with J gene TRBJ2-7; D is perhaps TRBD1 (6 bases). Deletions cut 1 base from V and 4 bases from J, with 11 bases between. This CDR3 contains 14 residues. Germline V gene data show CDR1 as MDHEN and CDR2 as SYDVKM. The CDR3 sequence is CASSLSWTEYEQYF. Written as DNA, the CDR3 is TGTGCCAGCAGTTTATCGTGGACAGAGTACGAGCAGTACTTC.

The chain links TRBV29-1 to TRBJ2-3; 12 positions match TRBD2. CDR1 is SQVTM and CDR2 is ANQGSEA in the germline V gene. This CDR3 region has 15 residues. J gave up 1 base and V 5 bases, and 4 bases lay outside the gene matches. The CDR3 is CSVSRTSGGTDTQYF. DNA for the CDR3: TGCAGCGTTTCAAGGACTAGCGGGGGCACAGATACGCAGTATTTT.

The rearrangement links TRBV9 to TRBJ2-5, with D perhaps TRBD1 or TRBD2 (5 bases each). Germline V gene sequence: CDR1 SGDLS, CDR2 YYNGEE. CDR3 length: 16 residues. Trimming stripped 0 bases from V and 5 bases from J, with 17 bases between. CDR3 DNA: TGTGCCAGCAGCGTAGCTGGTCCGGGACGGCGGGAGACCCAGTACTTC. It encodes CASSVAGPGRRETQYF. The full variable domain, its missing parts supplied by reference TRBV9 and TRBJ2-5, is DSGVTQTPKHLITATGQRVTLRCSPRSGDLSVYWYQQSLDQGLQFLIQYYNGEERAKGNILERFSAQQFPDLHSELNLSSLELGDSALYFCASSVAGPGRRETQYFGPGTRLLVL.

This chain uses TRBV7-8 with TRBJ1-6, with 8 bases identical to TRBD1. Germline CDR1 reads SGHVS; CDR2 reads FQNEAQ. CDR3 length: 16 residues. V lost 5 bases, J lost 7 bases, and 10 bases stayed unmatched. The chain's CDR3 is CASSPKRDRRNSPLHF. In nucleotides, the CDR3 is TGTGCCAGCAGCCCCAAGAGGGACAGGCGGAATTCACCCCTCCACTTT.

The J gene is TRBJ2-3, the V gene TRBV10-1; perhaps TRBD2 as D (5 bases). Trimming stripped 0 bases from V and 5 bases from J, with 15 bases between. CDR3 length: 16 residues. Germline-derived CDR1 and CDR2 are WNHNN and SYGVQD (reference sequence). CDR3 sequence (DNA): TGCGCCAGCAGTGAGTCGAGGACCCCGGCGGGAGATACGCAGTATTTT. Its protein product is CASSESRTPAGDTQYF.

The rearrangement joins TRBV4-2 to TRBJ1-2; no reliable D call. The V end was cut by 1 base, the J end by 4 bases, with 13 bases between. The germline gives CDR1 LGHNA, CDR2 YNFKEQ. The CDR3 sequence is 15 residues long. The CDR3 DNA sequence: TGTGCCAGCAGCCAAGGCGGGCAGCGACCCTATGGCTACACCTTC. The encoded protein is CASSQGGQRPYGYTF.

V is TRBV7-9 and J is TRBJ2-2; D remains ambiguous. Germline CDR1 reads SEHNR; CDR2 reads FQNEAQ (reference sequence). The CDR3 length is 10 residues. The V end was cut by 4 bases, the J end by 9 bases, with 3 bases between. The CDR3 nucleotides read TGTGCCAGCAGCTCCCGGGAGCTGTTTTTT. Translated, it gives CASSSRELFF.

This clone was found a few times. This chain joins TRBV18 and TRBJ2-2, with a weak D call TRBD2 (5 bases). The CDR3 is made up of 15 amino acids. V lost 2 bases and J 1 base, leaving 8 bases between the germline ends. Germline V gene lookup returns CDR1 KGHSH and CDR2 LQKENI. The CDR3 region is CASSPFRENTGELFF. The CDR3 region has the DNA TGTGCCAGCTCACCATTCCGGGAGAACACCGGGGAGCTGTTTTTT.

This clone appeared a single time. V usage is TRBV10-3 and J usage is TRBJ2-3; D might be TRBD2 (5 bases). CDR3 length: 11 residues. The V end lost 6 bases, the J end lost 5 bases, and 6 bases lay between the germline ends. Per the germline V gene, CDR1 is ENHRY and CDR2 is SYGVKD. Here the CDR3 DNA reads TGTGCCATCAGGAGGGAAGATACGCAGTATTTT. Protein: CAIRREDTQYF.

The chain links TRBV19 to TRBJ1-1; D is perhaps TRBD1 (5 bases). This CDR3 is 13 amino acids long. Trimming removed 5 bases at V and 4 bases at J, with 11 bases between. Germline CDR1 is LNHDA and CDR2 is SQIVND (reference sequence). The CDR3 is CASSEGRGTEAFF. In DNA, the CDR3 is TGTGCCAGTAGTGAGGGGCGGGGCACTGAAGCTTTCTTT.

The V call is TRBV7-8, the J call TRBJ1-5; 8 bases are a match to TRBD1. Germline V gene lookup returns CDR1 SGHVS and CDR2 FQNEAQ. This CDR3 is built from 14 residues. V dropped 1 base and J dropped 7; count of bases not matched to a gene: 3. CDR3 loop: CASSLGTGLQPQHF. The DNA for the CDR3 is TGTGCCAGCAGCTTAGGGACAGGGTTGCAGCCCCAGCATTTT.

This sequence joins TRBV4-1 and TRBJ1-5; TRBD1 agrees at 7 bases. Per germline, CDR1 MGHRA and CDR2 YSYEKL. V was clipped by 0 bases and J by 2 bases; unmatched bases: 1. This CDR3 region has 15 residues. Here the CDR3 reads CASSQEDRGNQPQHF. CDR3 DNA: TGCGCCAGCAGCCAAGAAGACAGGGGCAATCAGCCCCAGCATTTT.

This clone was recorded a few times. The CDR3 DNA is TGTGCCTGGAGAAAGCGGATCCAAGAGACCCAGTACTTC. Its translation: CAWRKRIQETQYF. The chain combines TRBV30 with TRBJ2-5, with a possible D match to TRBD2 (5 bases). The V and J ends lost 3 bases and 1 base respectively, with 9 bases between them. The V gene's germline CDR1 is GTSNPN and CDR2 SVGIG (reference sequence). The CDR3 runs to 13 residues.

The chain uses TRBV5-1 and TRBJ1-6; maybe TRBD1 (5 bases). The V end lost 0 bases, the J end lost 4 bases, and 14 bases lay between the germline ends. Germline loops: CDR1 SGHRS, CDR2 YFSETQ. The CDR3 is 17 residues long. The CDR3 DNA follows: TGCGCCAGCAGCTTGGATCCGGTGGGGACGTATAATTCACCCCTCCACTTT. Translation gives CASSLDPVGTYNSPLHF. The full variable domain, with the rest looked up from reference TRBV5-1 and TRBJ1-6, is KAGVTQTPRYLIKTRGQQVTLSCSPISGHRSVSWYQQTPGQGLQFLFEYFSETQRNKGNFPGRFSGRQFSNSRSEMNVSTLELGDSALYLCASSLDPVGTYNSPLHFGNGTRLTVT.